What follows is one T cell receptor beta chain and its context. Its antigen is currently unknown. CDR3 length equals 14 residues. The germline V gene encodes CDR1 DFQATT and CDR2 SNEGSKA (reference sequence). Trimming took 4 bases from V and 7 from J; bases not matched to a gene: 10. The use of a sample-barcoded 5' primer and a J-beta primer mix characterized a second PCR of about 7 to 12 cycles. With 12 random nucleotides, a template-switch adaptor tagged each individual cDNA molecule. Researchers report that each sample yielded at least 2.5 million CDR3-containing paired-end reads. In TCRdb, the 5' RACE reads were re-called with MiXCR into one record per CDR3 protein. The repertoire includes some 370,000 distinct CDR3 sequences, 50% to 60% of them detected once, and under 65% sits in the top ten. This entry comes from a study of blood T cells in healthy people across ages. Study-wide findings and caveats: Expanded clonotype shifts may have been confounded, as the donors had an unknown CMV status. A strong correlation was found between TCR beta diversity and the percentage of naive T cells.

Input material: blood. The V gene is TRBV20-1, the J gene TRBJ1-5; the match to TRBD1 covers 7 bases. The source is a man aged 55 to 70 in good health. CDR3 sequence: CSATGVGGGQPQHF. CDR3 coding DNA: TGCAGTGCTACGGGCGTGGGAGGGGGCCAGCCCCAGCATTTT.